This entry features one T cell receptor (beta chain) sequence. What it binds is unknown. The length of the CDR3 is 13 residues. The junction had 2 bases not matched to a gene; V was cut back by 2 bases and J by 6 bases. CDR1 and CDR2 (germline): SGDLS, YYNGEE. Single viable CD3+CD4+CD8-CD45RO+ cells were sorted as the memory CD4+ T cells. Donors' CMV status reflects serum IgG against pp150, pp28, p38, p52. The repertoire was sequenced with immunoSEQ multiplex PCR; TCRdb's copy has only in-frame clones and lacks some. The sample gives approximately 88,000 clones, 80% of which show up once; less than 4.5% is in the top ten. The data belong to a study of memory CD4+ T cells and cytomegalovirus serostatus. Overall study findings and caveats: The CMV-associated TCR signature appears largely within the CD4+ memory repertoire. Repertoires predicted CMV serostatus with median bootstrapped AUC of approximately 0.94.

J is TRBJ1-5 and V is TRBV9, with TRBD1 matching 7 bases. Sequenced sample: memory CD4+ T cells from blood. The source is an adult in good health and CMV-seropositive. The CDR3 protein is CASSVTGVQPQHF. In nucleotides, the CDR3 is TGTGCCAGCAGCGTCACAGGGGTTCAGCCCCAGCATTTT.